This TCR beta chain comes out of a study of blood T cells in healthy people across ages. The CDR3 totals 14 residues. Trimming pared 2 bases from V and 4 bases from J, leaving 10 bases between. Germline V gene data show CDR1 as MDHEN and CDR2 as SYDVKM. It was with a sample-barcoded 5' primer and a J-beta primer mix that a second PCR of roughly 7 to 12 cycles was run. Via MiXCR, TCRdb re-called the 5' RACE reads, giving one row per CDR3 protein. The sample has 700,000 to 800,000 distinct CDR3 sequences; about 42% are singletons. This TCR came from a woman in her sixties in good health. Sequencing was carried out using blood. The J gene is TRBJ2-3, the V gene TRBV28, with D unresolved. CDR3 protein: CASSLGSFPDTQYF. The CDR3 region has the DNA TGTGCCAGCAGTTTAGGAAGTTTCCCAGATACGCAGTATTTT. The full variable domain, rest sourced from reference TRBV28 and TRBJ2-3, is DVKVTQSSRYLVKRTGEKVFLECVQDMDHENMFWYRQDPGLGLRLIYFSYDVKMKEKGDIPEGYSVSREKKERFSLILESASTNQTSMYLCASSLGSFPDTQYFGPGTRLTVL.